The rows below give T cell receptor beta chains drawn from one sample of a study of blood T cells in healthy people across ages. TCRdb recomputed calls from the 5' RACE reads with MiXCR, one row per CDR3 protein. The sample lists about 1.8 million distinct CDR3 sequences, roughly 49% occurring once. The sample consisted of blood. The receptors stem from a middle-aged woman in good health. CDR3s include the opening cysteine and the closing phenylalanine or tryptophan. A D gene is named only where the DNA matches it firmly. Some rows mark clone size as missing; the rest say once, few, many or name a class of expanded clone.

J gene: TRBJ2-5; D gene: TRBD2; V gene: TRBV29-1; clone size: .; CDR3 DNA: TGCAGCGTTAGAATTAGCGGGGGGGCCTTGGGAGAGACCCAGTACTTC; CDR3 protein: CSVRISGGALGETQYF
J gene: TRBJ2-1; D gene: .; V gene: TRBV28; clone size: .; CDR3 DNA: TGTGCCAGCAGTTTATTGGCGGCTCTCTACGATGAGCAGTTCTTC; CDR3 protein: CASSLLAALYDEQFF
J gene: TRBJ1-2; D gene: .; V gene: TRBV12-3/TRBV12-4; clone size: few; CDR3 DNA: TGTGCCAGCTCAGGGGAGGGGCCCTATGGCTACACCTTC; CDR3 protein: CASSGEGPYGYTF
J gene: TRBJ2-3; D gene: TRBD2; V gene: TRBV5-1; clone size: .; CDR3 DNA: TGCGCCAGCAGCAGCGGGACTAGCGGGGTTGGAGATACGCAGTATTTT; CDR3 protein: CASSSGTSGVGDTQYF
J gene: TRBJ2-1; D gene: .; V gene: TRBV3-1; clone size: .; CDR3 DNA: TGTGCCAGCAGCCAAGGAGGGATATCAACAATGAGGCAGTTCTTC; CDR3 protein: CASSQGGISTMRQFF
J gene: TRBJ1-2; D gene: .; V gene: TRBV28; clone size: .; CDR3 DNA: TGTGCCAGCAGTTTGGGTAGAAGGGGACAAAACTATGGCTACACCTTC; CDR3 protein: CASSLGRRGQNYGYTF
J gene: TRBJ2-1; D gene: TRBD1; V gene: TRBV12-3/TRBV12-4; clone size: .; CDR3 DNA: TGTGCCAGCAGTTTATACGGGACAGCCAGAGGTGGTAATGAGCAGTTCTTC; CDR3 protein: CASSLYGTARGGNEQFF
J gene: TRBJ1-2; D gene: .; V gene: TRBV29-1; clone size: once; CDR3 DNA: TGCAGCGTTGTTCAACGGGACTATGGCTACACCTTC; CDR3 protein: CSVVQRDYGYTF
J gene: TRBJ2-5; D gene: TRBD1; V gene: TRBV29-1; clone size: .; CDR3 DNA: TGCAGCGTTGAACCAGGGGGATCGGCTCGCGGGCAGTACTTC; CDR3 protein: CSVEPGGSARGQYF
J gene: TRBJ2-5; D gene: .; V gene: TRBV20-1; clone size: many; CDR3 DNA: TGCAGTGCTAGTCGCGGGGCGGAGACCCAGTACTTC; CDR3 protein: CSASRGAETQYF
J gene: TRBJ1-2; D gene: .; V gene: TRBV12-3/TRBV12-4; clone size: .; CDR3 DNA: TGTGCCAGCAGACCGACTGAATACTATGGCTACACCTTC; CDR3 protein: CASRPTEYYGYTF
J gene: TRBJ2-6; D gene: .; V gene: TRBV6-2/TRBV6-3; clone size: .; CDR3 DNA: TGTGCCAGCAGGCTCTCAGGGATGGCAGGCTCTGGGGCCAACGTCCTGACTTTC; CDR3 protein: CASRLSGMAGSGANVLTF
J gene: TRBJ1-5; D gene: .; V gene: TRBV2; clone size: .; CDR3 DNA: TGTGCCAGCAGTGACAGAGAAGCGATTCAGCCCCAGCATTTT; CDR3 protein: CASSDREAIQPQHF
J gene: TRBJ2-7; D gene: .; V gene: TRBV28; clone size: few; CDR3 DNA: .; CDR3 protein: CASSFFGPRPETQYF
J gene: TRBJ2-4; D gene: TRBD1; V gene: TRBV28; clone size: .; CDR3 DNA: TGTGCCAGCAGTTTATCGCAGGGACAGAAAACTCAGTACTTC; CDR3 protein: CASSLSQGQKTQYF
J gene: TRBJ1-2; D gene: .; V gene: TRBV5-1; clone size: .; CDR3 DNA: TGCGCCAGCAGCTTCCTCCTTGGGCAGCTCTATGGCTACACCTTC; CDR3 protein: CASSFLLGQLYGYTF
J gene: TRBJ2-1; D gene: .; V gene: TRBV7-2; clone size: .; CDR3 DNA: TGTGCCATCGACAGGCACTCAACCTCCTACAATGAGCAGTTCTTC; CDR3 protein: CAIDRHSTSYNEQFF
J gene: TRBJ2-7; D gene: TRBD2; V gene: TRBV5-1; clone size: .; CDR3 DNA: TGCGCCAGCAGCTTGGCCATGGGAGGGGCTGACGAGCAGTACTTC; CDR3 protein: CASSLAMGGADEQYF
J gene: TRBJ1-2; D gene: TRBD1; V gene: TRBV7-2; clone size: few; CDR3 DNA: TGTGCCAGCAGATCGACAGGGAAAAACGGCGGCTACACCTTC; CDR3 protein: CASRSTGKNGGYTF
J gene: TRBJ2-5; D gene: TRBD2; V gene: TRBV7-2; clone size: .; CDR3 DNA: TGTGCCAGCAGCTTTACCGGGACTAGCGGGGGCTCCCAGTACTTC; CDR3 protein: CASSFTGTSGGSQYF
J gene: TRBJ2-3; D gene: TRBD1; V gene: TRBV29-1; clone size: .; CDR3 DNA: TGCAGCGTTGTCGGTGGGAGGACAGGGAGCACAGATACGCAGTATTTT; CDR3 protein: CSVVGGRTGSTDTQYF
J gene: TRBJ2-3; D gene: .; V gene: TRBV15; clone size: .; CDR3 DNA: TGTGCCACCCGTCGGTGGGAAAAGGGAGATACGCAGTATTTT; CDR3 protein: CATRRWEKGDTQYF
J gene: TRBJ1-1; D gene: .; V gene: TRBV20-1; clone size: .; CDR3 DNA: TGCAGTGCCCTGGGGGTCGAGGGAACGTGGAACACTGAAGCTTTCTTT; CDR3 protein: CSALGVEGTWNTEAFF
J gene: TRBJ1-2; D gene: .; V gene: TRBV24-1; clone size: .; CDR3 DNA: TGTGCCACCAGTGATCCGACAGCTTTCGGCTATGGCTACACCTTC; CDR3 protein: CATSDPTAFGYGYTF
J gene: TRBJ1-2; D gene: TRBD1; V gene: TRBV5-1; clone size: few; CDR3 DNA: TGCGCCAGCAGCTTGGCGGACAGGGGCTATGGCTACACCTTC; CDR3 protein: CASSLADRGYGYTF
J gene: TRBJ2-3; D gene: .; V gene: TRBV24-1; clone size: .; CDR3 DNA: TGTGCCACCAGTGGTTATGAGGGACTCTTCCGCACAGATACGCAGTATTTT; CDR3 protein: CATSGYEGLFRTDTQYF
J gene: TRBJ2-5; D gene: .; V gene: TRBV29-1; clone size: .; CDR3 DNA: TGCAGCGTCGGTTCGAACGTAGACAATGAGCAGTACTTC; CDR3 protein: CSVGSNVDNEQYF
J gene: TRBJ2-7; D gene: .; V gene: TRBV4-2; clone size: .; CDR3 DNA: TGTGCCAGCAGCCAAGATTCGCGGAGTCCGATATTTTACGAGCAGTACTTC; CDR3 protein: CASSQDSRSPIFYEQYF
J gene: TRBJ1-2; D gene: .; V gene: TRBV6-6; clone size: once; CDR3 DNA: TGTGCCAGCACCCGACAGGAGAGTCGCTATGGCTACACCTTC; CDR3 protein: CASTRQESRYGYTF
J gene: TRBJ2-1; D gene: .; V gene: TRBV6-1; clone size: .; CDR3 DNA: TGTGCCAGCAGTGGTAGACTGGGCAGGGCCGACTACAATGAGCAGTTCTTC; CDR3 protein: CASSGRLGRADYNEQFF
J gene: TRBJ2-1; D gene: TRBD1; V gene: TRBV28; clone size: .; CDR3 DNA: TGTGCCAGCAGTCCCCGACAGGGCCTGATTTACAATGAGCAGTTCTTC; CDR3 protein: CASSPRQGLIYNEQFF
J gene: TRBJ2-4; D gene: .; V gene: TRBV7-2; clone size: .; CDR3 DNA: TGTGCCAGCAGCTTAGTCCGAGGGGGAGGATTAGCCAAAAACATTCAGTACTTC; CDR3 protein: CASSLVRGGGLAKNIQYF
J gene: TRBJ2-4; D gene: .; V gene: TRBV11-2; clone size: .; CDR3 DNA: TGTGCCAGCAGCGCCAACACCGGCAAAAACATTCAGTACTTC; CDR3 protein: CASSANTGKNIQYF
J gene: TRBJ2-1; D gene: .; V gene: TRBV29-1; clone size: .; CDR3 DNA: TGCAGTCTTGAGGTACAGGGAGAGACCCAGTTCTTC; CDR3 protein: CSLEVQGETQFF
J gene: TRBJ2-7; D gene: .; V gene: TRBV7-2; clone size: few; CDR3 DNA: TGTGCCAGCAGCTTAACAACTCGTAATCCATACGAGCAGTACTTC; CDR3 protein: CASSLTTRNPYEQYF
J gene: TRBJ1-1; D gene: .; V gene: TRBV6-2/TRBV6-3; clone size: few; CDR3 DNA: TGTGCCAGCAGTTACTCGAGACGGGTTAACACTGAAGCTTTCTTT; CDR3 protein: CASSYSRRVNTEAFF
J gene: TRBJ1-1; D gene: TRBD1; V gene: TRBV12-3/TRBV12-4; clone size: .; CDR3 DNA: TGTGCCAGCAGTCACCGACAGGGAGGGACTTCTGAAGCTTTCTTT; CDR3 protein: CASSHRQGGTSEAFF
J gene: TRBJ1-5; D gene: TRBD1; V gene: TRBV20-1; clone size: .; CDR3 DNA: TGCAGTGCTCCGATTACAGGGGGAAGCAATCAGCCCCAGCATTTT; CDR3 protein: CSAPITGGSNQPQHF
J gene: TRBJ1-2; D gene: .; V gene: TRBV6-5; clone size: once; CDR3 DNA: TGTGCCACCTGCTCCGGGGTGAACTATGGCTACACCTTC; CDR3 protein: CATCSGVNYGYTF
J gene: TRBJ1-1; D gene: .; V gene: TRBV10-3; clone size: few; CDR3 DNA: TGTGCCATCAGTGAGTCCCCCAGGGCGAACACTGAAGCTTTCTTT; CDR3 protein: CAISESPRANTEAFF